A selection of T cell receptor beta chains follows, all from one sample in a study of brain T cells in children with intractable seizures. Assay used: immunoSEQ multiplex PCR; TCRdb lists only in-frame clones, some missing. This sample carries approximately 77,000 clones, around 93% of them seen once, and the ten largest clones take around 1.4%. The sample was peripheral blood, taken at surgery. The receptors were gathered from a boy in the first two years of life with tuberous sclerosis and intractable seizures. Both conserved end residues are part of each CDR3. Each record gives: D gene, V gene, J gene, clone size, CDR3 protein, CDR3 DNA. A D gene is named only where the DNA matches it firmly. Size is stated for part of the rows, as once, few or many counts, or as a class when the clone is expanded.

>TRBD2|TRBV19|TRBJ2-5|once
CASSIGAGSSETQYF
TGTGCCAGTAGTATCGGAGCGGGGTCCTCAGAGACCCAGTACTTC
>TRBD1|TRBV30|TRBJ2-2|-
CAWSGDRSYTGELFF
TGTGCCTGGAGTGGGGACAGATCCTACACCGGGGAGCTGTTTTTT
>-|TRBV6-1|TRBJ2-5|-
CASSELMVACWGETQYF
TGTGCCAGCAGCGAACTCATGGTGGCTTGCTGGGGGGAGACCCAGTACTTC
>TRBD1|TRBV13|TRBJ2-7|-
CASSLATGTGISYEQYF
TGTGCCAGCAGCTTAGCGACCGGGACAGGGATCTCCTACGAGCAGTACTTC
>-|TRBV6-6|TRBJ1-4|-
CASLTYEKLFF
TGTGCCAGCTTGACATATGAAAAACTGTTTTTT
>-|TRBV6-5|TRBJ2-1|-
CASSYYGRGNEQFF
TGTGCCAGCAGTTACTACGGCAGAGGGAATGAGCAGTTCTTC
>TRBD1|TRBV19|TRBJ1-1|-
CASSKEDRDTEAFF
TGTGCCAGTAGTAAAGAGGACAGGGACACTGAAGCTTTCTTT
>-|TRBV7-8|TRBJ1-1|-
CASSLAPYTEAFF
TGTGCCAGCAGCTTAGCGCCCTACACTGAAGCTTTCTTT
>-|TRBV30|TRBJ1-2|-
CAWTQGHLSYGYTF
TGTGCCTGGACCCAGGGGCATCTCTCCTATGGCTACACCTTC
>-|TRBV11-2|TRBJ1-1|-
CASSLEVWERGAFF
TGTGCCAGCAGCTTAGAAGTCTGGGAGCGAGGAGCTTTCTTT
>-|TRBV27|TRBJ1-1|few
CASSDPNTEAFF
TGTGCCAGCAGTGATCCGAACACTGAAGCTTTCTTT
>TRBD1|TRBV15|TRBJ1-2|-
CATSSIGTAGGTF
TGTGCCACCAGCAGTATCGGGACAGCGGGGGGCACCTTC
>-|TRBV7-2|TRBJ2-1|-
CASSLAGGGMNEQFF
TGTGCCAGCAGCTTAGCGGGTGGGGGTATGAATGAGCAGTTCTTC
>-|TRBV19|TRBJ1-1|few
CASGGWGTEAFF
TGTGCCAGTGGAGGATGGGGCACTGAAGCTTTCTTT
>TRBD1|TRBV5-1|TRBJ2-3|-
CASSLTGGAGDTQYF
TGCGCCAGCAGCCTGACAGGGGGCGCGGGAGATACGCAGTATTTT
>-|TRBV7-7|TRBJ1-1|-
CASSLARGTEAFF
TGTGCTAGCAGCTTAGCGAGGGGCACTGAAGCTTTCTTT
>-|TRBV7-9|TRBJ2-3|-
CASSPTGTSTDTQYF
TGTGCCAGCAGCCCCACCGGGACTAGCACAGATACGCAGTATTTT